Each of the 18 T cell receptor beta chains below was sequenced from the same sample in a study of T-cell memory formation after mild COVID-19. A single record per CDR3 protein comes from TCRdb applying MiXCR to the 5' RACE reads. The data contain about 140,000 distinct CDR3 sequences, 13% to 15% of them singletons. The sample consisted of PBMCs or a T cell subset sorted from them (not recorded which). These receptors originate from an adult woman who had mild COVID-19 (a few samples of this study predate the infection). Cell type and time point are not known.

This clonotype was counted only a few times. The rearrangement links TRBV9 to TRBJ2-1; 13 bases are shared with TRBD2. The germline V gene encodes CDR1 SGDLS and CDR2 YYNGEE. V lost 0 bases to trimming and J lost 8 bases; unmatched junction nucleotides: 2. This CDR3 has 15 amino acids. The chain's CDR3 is CASSVGTSGSYEQFF. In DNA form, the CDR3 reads TGTGCCAGCAGCGTAGGGACTAGCGGGAGTTATGAGCAGTTCTTC.

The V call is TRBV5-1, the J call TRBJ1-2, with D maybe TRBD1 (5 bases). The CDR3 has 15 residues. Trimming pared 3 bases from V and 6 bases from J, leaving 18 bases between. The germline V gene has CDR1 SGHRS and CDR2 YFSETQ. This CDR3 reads CASSSDRGRTDGYTF. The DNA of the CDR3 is TGCGCCAGCAGCTCCGACAGAGGTCGTACCGATGGCTACACCTTC.

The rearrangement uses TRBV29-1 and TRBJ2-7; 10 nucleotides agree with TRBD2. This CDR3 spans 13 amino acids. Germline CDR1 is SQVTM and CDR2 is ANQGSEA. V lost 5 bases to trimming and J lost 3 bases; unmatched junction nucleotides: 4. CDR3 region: CSVLAGDRYEQYF. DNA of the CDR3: TGCAGCGTTCTAGCGGGAGACCGCTACGAGCAGTACTTC.

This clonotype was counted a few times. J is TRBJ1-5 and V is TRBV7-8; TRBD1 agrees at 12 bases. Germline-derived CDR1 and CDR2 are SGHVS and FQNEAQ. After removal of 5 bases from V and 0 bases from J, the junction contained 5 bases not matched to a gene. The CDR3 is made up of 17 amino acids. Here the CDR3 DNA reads TGTGCCAGCAGCCCCCGGGACAGGGGGCATAGCAATCAGCCCCAGCATTTT. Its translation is CASSPRDRGHSNQPQHF.

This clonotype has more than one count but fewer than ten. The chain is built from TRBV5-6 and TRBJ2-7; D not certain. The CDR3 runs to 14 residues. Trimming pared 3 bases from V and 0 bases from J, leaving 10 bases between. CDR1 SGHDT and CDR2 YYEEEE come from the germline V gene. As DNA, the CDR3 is TGTGCCAGCAGCTCTCGACTGAGCTCCTACGAGCAGTACTTC. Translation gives CASSSRLSSYEQYF.

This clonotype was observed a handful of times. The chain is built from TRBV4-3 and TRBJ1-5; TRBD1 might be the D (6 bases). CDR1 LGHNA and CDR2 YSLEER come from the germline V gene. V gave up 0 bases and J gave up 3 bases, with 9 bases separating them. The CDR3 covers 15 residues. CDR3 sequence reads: CASSQDPGHNQPQHF. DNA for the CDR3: TGCGCCAGCAGCCAAGACCCGGGACACAATCAGCCCCAGCATTTT.

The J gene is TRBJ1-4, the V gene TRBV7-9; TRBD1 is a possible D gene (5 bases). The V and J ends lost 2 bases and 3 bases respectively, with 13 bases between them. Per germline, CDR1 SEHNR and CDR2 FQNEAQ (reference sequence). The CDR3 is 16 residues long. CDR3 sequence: CASSLQGIIANEKLFF. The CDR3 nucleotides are TGTGCCAGCAGCTTACAGGGAATCATAGCTAATGAAAAACTGTTTTTT.

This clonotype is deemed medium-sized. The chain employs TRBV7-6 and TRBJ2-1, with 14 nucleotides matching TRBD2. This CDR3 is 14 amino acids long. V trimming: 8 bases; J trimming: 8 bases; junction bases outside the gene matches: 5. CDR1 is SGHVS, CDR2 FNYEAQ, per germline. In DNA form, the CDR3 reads TGTGCCAGCCAAGGGACTAGCGGGGGCGATGAGCAGTTCTTC. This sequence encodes CASQGTSGGDEQFF.

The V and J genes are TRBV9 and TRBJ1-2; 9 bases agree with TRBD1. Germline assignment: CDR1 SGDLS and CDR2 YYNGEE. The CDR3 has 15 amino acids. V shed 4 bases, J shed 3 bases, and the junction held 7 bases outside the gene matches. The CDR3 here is CASSPRDRVDYGYTF. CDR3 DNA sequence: TGTGCCAGCAGCCCCCGGGACAGGGTCGACTATGGCTACACCTTC.

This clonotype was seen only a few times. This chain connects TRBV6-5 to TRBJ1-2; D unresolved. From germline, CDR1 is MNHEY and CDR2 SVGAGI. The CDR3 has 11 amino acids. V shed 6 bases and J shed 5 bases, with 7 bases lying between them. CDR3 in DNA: TGTGCCAGCAGAACTGATTATGGCTACACCTTC. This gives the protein CASRTDYGYTF.

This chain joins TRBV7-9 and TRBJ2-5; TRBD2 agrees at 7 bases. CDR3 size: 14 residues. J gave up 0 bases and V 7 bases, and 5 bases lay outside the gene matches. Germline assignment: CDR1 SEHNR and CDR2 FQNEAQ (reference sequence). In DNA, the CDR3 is TGTGCCAGCAATCCCGGGACTAACCAAGAGACCCAGTACTTC. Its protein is CASNPGTNQETQYF.

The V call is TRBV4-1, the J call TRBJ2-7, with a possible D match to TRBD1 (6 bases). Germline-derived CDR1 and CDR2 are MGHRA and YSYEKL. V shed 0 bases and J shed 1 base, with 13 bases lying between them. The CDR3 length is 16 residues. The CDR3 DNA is TGCGCCAGCAGCCAAGATCTGGGGGCCGGTTCCTACGAGCAGTACTTC. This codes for CASSQDLGAGSYEQYF.

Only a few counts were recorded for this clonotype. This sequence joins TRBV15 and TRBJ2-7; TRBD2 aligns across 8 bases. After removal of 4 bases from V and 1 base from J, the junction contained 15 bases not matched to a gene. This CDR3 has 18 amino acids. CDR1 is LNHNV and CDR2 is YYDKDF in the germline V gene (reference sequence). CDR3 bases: TGTGCCACCAGCAAACATAGGGGGGTAGCGGGACCATCCTACGAGCAGTACTTC. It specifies CATSKHRGVAGPSYEQYF.

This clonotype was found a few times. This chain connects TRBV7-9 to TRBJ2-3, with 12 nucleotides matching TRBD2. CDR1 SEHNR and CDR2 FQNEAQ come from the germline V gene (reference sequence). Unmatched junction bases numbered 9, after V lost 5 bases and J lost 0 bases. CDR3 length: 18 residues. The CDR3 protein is CASSTGLAGTPSTDTQYF. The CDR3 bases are TGTGCCAGCAGCACAGGACTAGCGGGAACCCCTAGCACAGATACGCAGTATTTT.

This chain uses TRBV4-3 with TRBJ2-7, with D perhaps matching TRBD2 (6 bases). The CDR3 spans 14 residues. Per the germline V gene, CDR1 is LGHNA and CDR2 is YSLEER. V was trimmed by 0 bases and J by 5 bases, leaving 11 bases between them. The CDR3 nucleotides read TGCGCCAGCAGCCAAGACCTAGCGAGCAACGAGCAGTACTTC. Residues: CASSQDLASNEQYF.

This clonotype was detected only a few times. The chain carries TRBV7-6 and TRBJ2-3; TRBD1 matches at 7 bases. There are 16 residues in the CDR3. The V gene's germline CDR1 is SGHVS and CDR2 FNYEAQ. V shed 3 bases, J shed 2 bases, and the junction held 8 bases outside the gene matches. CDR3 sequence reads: CASSFPGTDFTDTQYF. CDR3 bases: TGTGCCAGCAGCTTCCCCGGGACAGATTTCACAGATACGCAGTATTTT. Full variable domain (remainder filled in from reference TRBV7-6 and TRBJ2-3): GAGVSQSPRYKVTKRGQDVALRCDPISGHVSLYWYRQALGQGPEFLTYFNYEAQQDKSGLPNDRFSAERPEGSISTLTIQRTEQRDSAMYRCASSFPGTDFTDTQYFGPGTRLTVL.

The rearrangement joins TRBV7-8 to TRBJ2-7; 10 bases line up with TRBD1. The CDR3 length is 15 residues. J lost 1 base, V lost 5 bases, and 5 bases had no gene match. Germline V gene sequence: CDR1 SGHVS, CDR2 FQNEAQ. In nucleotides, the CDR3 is TGTGCCAGCAGCCCTTGGGACAGGGGTTCCTACGAGCAGTACTTC. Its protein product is CASSPWDRGSYEQYF.

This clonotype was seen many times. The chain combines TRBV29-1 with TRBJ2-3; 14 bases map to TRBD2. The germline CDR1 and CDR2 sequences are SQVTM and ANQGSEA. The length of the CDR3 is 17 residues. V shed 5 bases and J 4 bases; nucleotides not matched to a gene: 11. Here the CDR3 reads CSVYFGLAGGSADTQYF. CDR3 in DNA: TGCAGCGTTTACTTCGGACTAGCGGGAGGTTCGGCAGATACGCAGTATTTT.